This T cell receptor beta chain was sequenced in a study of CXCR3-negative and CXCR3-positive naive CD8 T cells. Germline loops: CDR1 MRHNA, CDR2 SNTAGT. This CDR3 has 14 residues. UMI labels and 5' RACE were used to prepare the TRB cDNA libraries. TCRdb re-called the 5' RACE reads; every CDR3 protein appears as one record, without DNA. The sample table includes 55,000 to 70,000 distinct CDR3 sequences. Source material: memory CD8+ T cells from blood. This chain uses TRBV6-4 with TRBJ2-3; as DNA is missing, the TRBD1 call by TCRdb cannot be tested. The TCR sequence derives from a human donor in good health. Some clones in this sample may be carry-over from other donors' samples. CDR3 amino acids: CASSDSTEGNTQYF.